The sample holds many counts of the clone carrying this T cell receptor (beta chain). Its antigen is not identified. The CDR3 runs 15 residues. Germline assignment: CDR1 KGHSH and CDR2 LQKENI. With 3 bases removed from V and 6 bases from J, the gap between germline ends came to 15 bases. TCRB transcripts that were expressed got sequenced, as all of the isolated RNA had been reverse transcribed. Here immunoSEQ multiplex PCR was the method, and the copy in TCRdb shows in-frame clones only, minus some. Counted here are more than 150,000 clones, about 13% occurring once; the ten biggest clones make up 0.6% to 0.8%. These data come from a study of beta chain features in type 1 diabetes. Study-wide findings and caveats: Highly expressing activated T cells could be over-counted with a cDNA template. Within the patient group, naive, central memory and Treg TCRB repertoires appeared more similar to each other than within healthy donors.

The J gene is TRBJ2-1, the V gene TRBV18; no firm D call. Sequenced: central memory CD4+ T cells from blood. The TCR comes from a woman under 30 in good health. CDR3 coding DNA: TGTGCCAGCTCACCCGGCGGCCGATTTATCAATGAGCAGTTCTTC. Translation gives CASSPGGRFINEQFF.